Below, 15 T cell receptor beta chains from the same sample are listed, as sequenced in a study of blood T cell repertoires in COVID-19. Libraries were prepared by immunoSEQ multiplex PCR; TCRdb keeps only in-frame clonotypes and omits some of them. The sample records some 69,000 clones, roughly 88% being singletons. The sequencing sample was made of peripheral blood. All receptors derive from a man at least 80 years old with active or convalescent COVID-19.

The genes are TRBV11-3 and TRBJ2-7; possible D gene TRBD1, 6 bases. V lost 5 bases to trimming and J lost 5 bases, with 16 bases between them. CDR1 SGHNT and CDR2 YENEEA come from the germline V gene. The CDR3 covers 14 residues. The CDR3 region is CASSTYNRAHEQYF. CDR3 coding DNA: TGTGCCAGCAGCACCTATAACAGGGCCCACGAGCAGTACTTC.

The rearrangement links TRBV30 to TRBJ2-7, with D maybe TRBD1 (6 bases). CDR1 and CDR2 from the germline V gene are GTSNPN and SVGIG (reference sequence). Trimming removed 2 bases at V and 0 bases at J, with 14 bases between. The CDR3 has 15 residues. The CDR3 bases are TGTGCCTGGAGTTTGTTCGGGACACTCTCCTACGAGCAGTACTTC. Translating gives CAWSLFGTLSYEQYF.

This rearrangement joins TRBV5-1 to TRBJ1-1, with a tentative D call TRBD1 (5 bases). Germline CDR1 reads SGHRS; CDR2 reads YFSETQ. The CDR3 sequence is 15 residues long. V was cut by 4 bases and J by 4 bases, with 17 bases left in between. The CDR3 bases are TGCGCCAGCAGCCTCACAGCAGGGATGGGCACTGAAGCTTTCTTT. Its translation is CASSLTAGMGTEAFF.

This clone was counted a single time. The rearrangement links TRBV29-1 to TRBJ2-3, with 13 bases matching TRBD2. Losses at the gene ends were 7 bases for V and 2 bases for J; bases not matched to a gene: 3. The CDR3 extends over 14 amino acids. Germline loops: CDR1 SQVTM, CDR2 ANQGSEA. In DNA, the CDR3 is TGCAGCGCGACTAGCGGGGGGCTCACAGATACGCAGTATTTT. Translated: CSATSGGLTDTQYF.

The chain is built from TRBV6-6 and TRBJ2-6; 7 positions match TRBD1. Germline assignment: CDR1 MNHNY and CDR2 SVGAGI (reference sequence). V lost 11 bases, J lost 1 base, and 8 bases stayed unmatched. This CDR3 is built from 15 residues. The CDR3 region is CASMAGGSGANVLTF. The CDR3 nucleotides read TGTGCCTCTATGGCAGGGGGATCTGGGGCCAACGTCCTGACTTTC.

The chain carries TRBV19 and TRBJ1-6; 8 nucleotides match TRBD1. This CDR3 region has 14 residues. CDR1 is LNHDA and CDR2 is SQIVND in the germline V gene (reference sequence). The J segment lost 9 bases and the V segment lost 6 bases, leaving 7 bases of the junction unmatched. CDR3 sequence: CASSHPDRASPLHF. The CDR3 DNA sequence: TGTGCCAGTAGCCACCCGGACAGGGCTTCACCCCTCCACTTT. The entire variable domain, with the rest obtained from reference TRBV19 and TRBJ1-6, is as follows: DGGITQSPKYLFRKEGQNVTLSCEQNLNHDAMYWYRQDPGQGLRLIYYSQIVNDFQKGDIAEGYSVSREKKESFPLTVTSAQKNPTAFYLCASSHPDRASPLHFGNGTRLTVT.

The chain combines TRBV12-5 with TRBJ2-5; TRBD2 matches at 11 bases. The length of the CDR3 is 16 residues. Trimming cost V 5 bases and J 5 bases; bases outside gene matches: 10. CDR1 is LGHNT, CDR2 FRNRAP, per germline. For the CDR3, the DNA is TGTGCTAGTGGTCGATCATTAGCGGGGGGGAGGGAGACCCAGTACTTC. Protein product: CASGRSLAGGRETQYF. Full variable domain (remainder filled in from reference TRBV12-5 and TRBJ2-5): DARVTQTPRHKVTEMGQEVTMRCQPILGHNTVFWYRQTMMQGLELLAYFRNRAPLDDSGMPKDRFSAEMPDATLATLKIQPSEPRDSAVYFCASGRSLAGGRETQYFGPGTRLLVL.

This chain links TRBV10-3 with TRBJ1-2; TRBD1 is a possible D gene (6 bases). This CDR3 comprises 14 residues. Trimming cost V 7 bases and J 0 bases, with 12 bases left between them. CDR1 is ENHRY, CDR2 SYGVKD, per germline. The CDR3 coding sequence is TGTGCCATCACCAAGGACAGAGCTAACTATGGCTACACCTTC. It codes for CAITKDRANYGYTF.

The chain is built from TRBV3-1 (or the pseudogene TRBV3-2) and TRBJ1-1; D is unclear. Between the trimmed V and J ends, which lost 2 bases and 1 base, there was a span of 11 bases. The CDR3 is made up of 15 amino acids. The germline V gene has CDR1 LGHDT and CDR2 YNNKEL (reference sequence). CDR3 protein: CASSQHGNRNTEAFF. DNA for the CDR3: TGTGCCAGCAGCCAACATGGCAACAGGAACACTGAAGCTTTCTTT.

The chain links TRBV18 to TRBJ2-7; 12 bases fit TRBD2. Germline V gene data show CDR1 as KGHSH and CDR2 as LQKENI. V shed 0 bases and J 0 bases; nucleotides not matched to a gene: 0. This CDR3 is 16 amino acids long. The CDR3 spells CASSPPTSGSSYEQYF. Here the CDR3 DNA reads TGTGCCAGCTCACCACCGACTAGCGGGAGCTCCTACGAGCAGTACTTC.

This clone is a singleton in its sample. This rearrangement joins TRBV7-2 to TRBJ2-1; D is possibly TRBD2 (6 bases). The CDR3 has 14 residues. Germline V CDR1 and CDR2: SGHTA, FQGNSA. V shed 4 bases and J shed 5 bases, with 12 bases lying between them. The CDR3 spells CASSSRDWNNEQFF. The CDR3 coding sequence is TGTGCCAGCAGCTCTAGGGACTGGAACAATGAGCAGTTCTTC.

The chain is built from TRBV28 and TRBJ2-7; weak D call: TRBD1 (5 bases). The germline V and J ends were trimmed by 3 bases and 2 bases, with 8 bases remaining between them. Germline CDR1 and CDR2: MDHEN and SYDVKM. CDR3 length equals 13 residues. CDR3 region: CASSFGRAYEQYF. CDR3 coding DNA: TGTGCCAGCAGTTTTGGCAGGGCCTACGAGCAGTACTTC.

The chain carries TRBV15 and TRBJ2-7; D gene unclear. The CDR3 has 17 residues. Trimming pared 0 bases from V and 0 bases from J, leaving 15 bases between. Germline loops: CDR1 LNHNV, CDR2 YYDKDF (reference sequence). The CDR3 region is CATSRDAGPFYSYEQYF. In DNA form, the CDR3 reads TGTGCCACCAGCAGAGATGCAGGCCCTTTCTACTCCTACGAGCAGTACTTC.

The chain combines TRBV5-6 with TRBJ2-1, with D perhaps matching TRBD1 (6 bases). Trimming pared 0 bases from V and 12 bases from J, leaving 13 bases between. This CDR3 is built from 13 residues. Looked up from germline, CDR1 is SGHDT and CDR2 is YYEEEE. CDR3 protein: CASSLVRGGRQFF. Written as DNA, the CDR3 is TGTGCCAGCAGCTTGGTCAGAGGGGGTAGGCAGTTCTTC.

This rearrangement joins TRBV29-1 to TRBJ2-3, with 7 positions matching TRBD2. CDR3 length: 13 residues. V lost 4 bases and J lost 2; bases outside the gene matches: 3. Germline CDR1 SQVTM, CDR2 ANQGSEA. The CDR3 protein is CSVASGFTDTQYF. In nucleotides, the CDR3 is TGCAGCGTTGCTAGCGGTTTCACAGATACGCAGTATTTT.